The rows below give T cell receptor beta chains drawn from one sample of a study of cytomegalovirus exposure and HLA in healthy donors. The protocol was immunoSEQ multiplex PCR, while the TCRdb copy is restricted to in-frame clones and leaves out a portion. The sample consists of around 200,000 clones, roughly 79% of them appearing once. The sequenced sample was PBMCs. The receptors derive from a man aged 25 to 40 in good health and CMV-seronegative. Each CDR3 is given with its conserved first and last residue. D genes are given only for firm matches. Part of the rows lack a size; the others show once, few, many or a class for expanded clones.

V gene	D gene	J gene	clone size	CDR3 DNA	CDR3 protein
TRBV25-1	NA	TRBJ1-1	NA	TGTGCCAGCAGAGGGGTCATGGCCGGCACTGAAGCTTTCTTT	CASRGVMAGTEAFF
TRBV5-1	NA	TRBJ2-7	NA	TGCGCCAGCAGCCCGGGCGGAGGTCTCCCCTACGAGCAGTACTTC	CASSPGGGLPYEQYF
TRBV7-2	TRBD1	TRBJ2-5	NA	TGTGCCAGCAGCCCCTCAGGGGGACCTCAAGAGACCCAGTACTTC	CASSPSGGPQETQYF
TRBV9	NA	TRBJ2-7	NA	TGTGCCAGCAGCCGCTGGGGGGATGCCTACGAGCAGTACTTC	CASSRWGDAYEQYF
TRBV5-4	TRBD1	TRBJ2-4	NA	TGTGCCAGCAGCGGAGGACAGGGAACCAACATTCAGTACTTC	CASSGGQGTNIQYF
TRBV11-2	NA	TRBJ2-7	NA	TGTGCCAGCAGCTTAGAAGGGGGAAGGGGCGAGCAGTACTTC	CASSLEGGRGEQYF
TRBV4-1	NA	TRBJ2-7	few	TGCGCCAGCAGCCAAGATTGGGGGGACTCCTACGAGCAGTACTTC	CASSQDWGDSYEQYF
TRBV4-2	TRBD2	TRBJ2-1	once	TGTGCCAGCAGCCGAAACTTAGCGGGGGGCGACGTTGAGCAGTTCTTC	CASSRNLAGGDVEQFF
TRBV11-2	TRBD1	TRBJ2-7	NA	TGTGCCAGCAGCCTCTCCGACAGGGGAATAATCTACGAGCAGTACTTC	CASSLSDRGIIYEQYF
TRBV28	NA	TRBJ2-7	NA	TGTGCCAGCAGCTACGTCAGGGGCCCCTACGAGCAGTACTTC	CASSYVRGPYEQYF
TRBV29-1	NA	TRBJ1-1	NA	TGCAGCGTTGTAAGTCGGGGACAAATGAACACTGAAGCTTTCTTT	CSVVSRGQMNTEAFF
TRBV5-1	TRBD1	TRBJ2-7	NA	TGCGCCAGCAGCTCGGACAGGAGCTACGAGCAGTACTTC	CASSSDRSYEQYF
TRBV7-9	TRBD1	TRBJ2-5	NA	TGTGCCAGCAGCTTCACCGACAGGGGCGAGACCCAGTACTTC	CASSFTDRGETQYF
TRBV6-5	NA	TRBJ1-2	few	TGTGCCAGCAGTTACTCGAAACAGGCTACCGACTATGGCTACACCTTC	CASSYSKQATDYGYTF
TRBV4-1	TRBD1	TRBJ1-6	once	TGCGCCAGCAGCCAAGATCCCAGGGGGTCTGATAATTCACCCCTCCACTTT	CASSQDPRGSDNSPLHF
TRBV5-6	NA	TRBJ2-3	NA	TGTGCCAGCAGCTTGGTTTACAGGACCTCCACAGATACGCAGTATTTT	CASSLVYRTSTDTQYF
TRBV6-5	NA	TRBJ1-5	NA	TGTGCCAGCCGGAGGGACCGCTTTCAGCCCCAGCATTTT	CASRRDRFQPQHF
TRBV7-8	NA	TRBJ1-1	NA	TGTGCCAGCAGCTTACTTAGATTTTCTTTGACAGGGAACACTGAAGCTTTCTTT	CASSLLRFSLTGNTEAFF
TRBV5-1	NA	TRBJ2-7	NA	TGCGCCAGCAGCTTGGAGCCCTACGAGCAGTACTTC	CASSLEPYEQYF
TRBV5-1	TRBD1	TRBJ1-1	NA	TGCGCCAGCAGCGGTAGTGGGGGACAGGCGGGTACTGAAGCTTTCTTT	CASSGSGGQAGTEAFF
TRBV6-1	NA	TRBJ2-7	NA	TGTGCCAGCAGTGGAGACAGCAATTACGAGCAGTACTTC	CASSGDSNYEQYF
TRBV7-8	NA	TRBJ2-1	NA	TGTGCCAGCAGCTCCCTCGCGGGAGCAGGGGACAATGAGCAGTTCTTC	CASSSLAGAGDNEQFF
TRBV11-2	TRBD1	TRBJ2-1	NA	TGTGCCAGCAGTTTGAGCCAGGGGGCCTACAATGAGCAGTTCTTC	CASSLSQGAYNEQFF
TRBV28	NA	TRBJ2-7	few	TGTGCCAGCAGTGTGGACTTGTACGAGCAGTACTTC	CASSVDLYEQYF
TRBV7-9	NA	TRBJ2-3	NA	TGTGCCAGCAGCTTTCAAGATACGCAGTATTTT	CASSFQDTQYF
TRBV5-1	NA	TRBJ1-4	NA	TGCGCCAGCAGTCAAAGGAGAAATGAAAAACTGTTTTTT	CASSQRRNEKLFF
TRBV5-3	TRBD1	TRBJ1-1	NA	TGTGCCAGAAGCTTGGTGGACAGGCGCACTGAAGCTTTCTTT	CARSLVDRRTEAFF
TRBV27	NA	TRBJ2-7	NA	TGTGCCAGCAGTTGGACAGTATCCTACGAGCAGTACTTC	CASSWTVSYEQYF
TRBV6-1	TRBD1	TRBJ2-3	NA	TGTGCCAGCAGTGGGATCGGACAGGGCCGAGATACGCAGTATTTT	CASSGIGQGRDTQYF
TRBV4-1	NA	TRBJ1-1	NA	TGCGCCAGCAGCCAAGACCGCCCGGAGAGTAAGTCTGCTTTCTTT	CASSQDRPESKSAFF
TRBV6-5	TRBD2	TRBJ2-7	NA	TGTGCCAGCAGTTACTCGCCTGGACCAAGCGGGGTGTCAGCGTACTTC	CASSYSPGPSGVSAYF
TRBV28	TRBD1	TRBJ2-7	NA	TGTGCCGTACGACCCACAGGGGAAGGGACCTACGAGCAGTACTTC	CAVRPTGEGTYEQYF
TRBV19	TRBD1	TRBJ1-2	once	TGTGCCAGCTGGGACAGGGGTCATGGCTACACCTTC	CASWDRGHGYTF
TRBV19	NA	TRBJ1-2	few	TGTGCCAGTAGTATAGGACCTCCGGGTGGCTACACCTTC	CASSIGPPGGYTF
TRBV28	TRBD1	TRBJ1-1	NA	TGTGCCAGCAGTTGGACAGGGGGGAAGACTGAAGCTTTCTTT	CASSWTGGKTEAFF
TRBV11-2	TRBD2	TRBJ2-7	NA	TGTGCCAGCAGCAAGCGGGAGGGCCTCTACGAGCAGTACTTC	CASSKREGLYEQYF
TRBV29-1	NA	TRBJ2-7	once	TGCAGCGTTGAAGATCACGGGGGGCGGAATGCCTACGAGCAGTACTTC	CSVEDHGGRNAYEQYF
TRBV2	TRBD1	TRBJ2-7	few	TGTGCCAGCAGTGGGGGGGGGACAGGGGCCTACGAGCAGTACTTC	CASSGGGTGAYEQYF
TRBV5-4	TRBD2	TRBJ2-3	NA	TGTGCCAGCAGAACAACCGGGACTAGCGGGAGTAGTACGCAGTATTTT	CASRTTGTSGSSTQYF
TRBV2	TRBD1	TRBJ2-3	NA	TGTGCCAGCAGCCTGGACAGGGAAAGCACAGATACGCAGTATTTT	CASSLDRESTDTQYF
TRBV5-1	TRBD1	TRBJ2-7	NA	TGCGCCAGCAGCCAGGGACAGGGAGGGAGCTCCTACGAGCAGTACTTC	CASSQGQGGSSYEQYF
TRBV27	TRBD2	TRBJ2-1	NA	TGTGCCAGCTGCGTATCGGGGAGGGCCGATGAGCAGTTCTTC	CASCVSGRADEQFF
TRBV5-4	TRBD2	TRBJ2-7	NA	TGTGCCAGCAGCTTTGCGGGAGAGGTCTACGAGCAGTACTTC	CASSFAGEVYEQYF
TRBV9	TRBD2	TRBJ2-7	NA	TGTGCCAGCAGCGTAGAGGGTAGCGGGGGGATCTACGAGCAGTACTTC	CASSVEGSGGIYEQYF
TRBV9	TRBD1	TRBJ1-2	NA	TGTGCCAGCAGCTTACACCCGGGACAGGGGGCCGGTGGCTATGGCTACACCTTC	CASSLHPGQGAGGYGYTF
TRBV4-1	NA	TRBJ1-6	NA	TGCGCCAGCAGCAGGGAGAGCAATTCACCCCTCCACTTT	CASSRESNSPLHF
TRBV7-9	TRBD1	TRBJ1-5	many	TGTGCCAGCAGCTTAGTGGGGACAGGAGATTATAGCAATCAGCCCCAGCATTTT	CASSLVGTGDYSNQPQHF
TRBV2	NA	TRBJ2-3	NA	TGTGCCAGCACCGGGAGTGCAGATACGCAGTATTTT	CASTGSADTQYF
TRBV9	NA	TRBJ2-7	NA	TGTGCCAGCAGCGTAGCGGTACAGGGACACGAGCAGTACTTC	CASSVAVQGHEQYF
TRBV28	NA	TRBJ1-1	NA	TGTGCCAGCAGTTTCTCAGTCGCCAGGAACACTGAAGCTTTCTTT	CASSFSVARNTEAFF
TRBV6-5	TRBD2	TRBJ2-7	NA	TGTGCCAGCAGTTACCGGACTAGCGGGAGCTACGAGCAGTACTTC	CASSYRTSGSYEQYF
TRBV2	TRBD2	TRBJ2-6	NA	TGTGCCAGCAGAGGCGGACTAGCGGAAACTTCTGGGGCCAACGTCCTGACTTTC	CASRGGLAETSGANVLTF
TRBV6-1	NA	TRBJ1-1	few	TGTGCCACACTCCCAGGGGCTCTGCGCACTGAAGCTTTCTTT	CATLPGALRTEAFF
TRBV5-4	TRBD1	TRBJ2-2	few	TGTGCCAGCAGCTCTAGGGACAGGGGGACCGGGGAGCTGTTTTTT	CASSSRDRGTGELFF
TRBV9	TRBD1	TRBJ2-7	NA	TGTGCCAGCAGCGCCGGGACAGGGGGCATCGAGCAGTACTTC	CASSAGTGGIEQYF
TRBV6-4	TRBD1	TRBJ1-5	NA	TGTGCCAGCAGTCGGGACAGCGGGAGCAATCAGCCCCAGCATTTT	CASSRDSGSNQPQHF
TRBV2	TRBD2	TRBJ2-1	NA	TGTGCCAGCCGACTAGCGGAGAACAATGAGCAGTTCTTC	CASRLAENNEQFF
TRBV5-1	NA	TRBJ2-1	few	TGCGCCAGCAGCCCGGAGGGCTCCTCCTACAATGAGCAGTTCTTC	CASSPEGSSYNEQFF